These T cell receptor beta chains were read from a single sample in a study of molecular identifiers for immune sequencing clone quantification. TCRdb processed the PCR reads anew with MiXCR; each CDR3 protein has one entry. The sample has 300,000 to 400,000 distinct CDR3 sequences, 24% seen once. Sequenced input: naive CD8+ T cells from blood, with Jurkat cell RNA spiked in. Every receptor here comes from a human donor in good health. Some libraries in this study had Jurkat cell RNA spiked in. Each CDR3 is given with its conserved first and last residue. The D gene is left open where the match is weak. Clone size is stated in some rows and not others, as once, few, many or a class when expanded.

TRBV5-4	-	many	TRBJ2-5	TGTGCCAGCAGCTTGGGCTACGACGGAGAGACCCAGTACTTC	CASSLGYDGETQYF
TRBV7-9	-	-	TRBJ1-1	TGTGCCAGCAGCTTGGTTCTGGGAGGTATGGAAGCTTTCTTT	CASSLVLGGMEAFF
TRBV27	TRBD1	-	TRBJ2-3	TGTGCCAGCAGTCCACGGACAGGGGCCACAGATACGCAGTATTTT	CASSPRTGATDTQYF
TRBV4-3	-	many	TRBJ1-1	TGCGCCAGCAGCCAAGATGACGGGGTTGCAGGGGCGAACACTGAAGCTTTCTTT	CASSQDDGVAGANTEAFF
TRBV9	TRBD1	-	TRBJ2-2	TGTGCCAGCAGCGTAGAACCCTCCCCCGGACAGGGTTTCACCGGGGAGCTGCTTTTT	CASSVEPSPGQGFTGELLF
TRBV19	TRBD1	few	TRBJ2-2	TGTGCCAGTAGTGACCGGGACAGGGGTCGGTCTGGGGAGCTGTTTTTT	CASSDRDRGRSGELFF
TRBV4-1	-	-	TRBJ1-1	TGCGCCAGCAGCCAAGTTATGACTGAAGCTTTCTTT	CASSQVMTEAFF
TRBV3-1	TRBD2	-	TRBJ2-7	TGTGCCAGCAGCCAAGCCGGCGGGGGTTGGTACGAGCAGTACTTC	CASSQAGGGWYEQYF
TRBV9	-	few	TRBJ1-1	TGTGCCAGCAGCGTAGCCCCCCTGGGCCAGGGATTGAACACTGAAGCTTTCTTT	CASSVAPLGQGLNTEAFF
TRBV4-2	TRBD2	many	TRBJ2-7	TGTGCCAGCAGCCAGGGACTTGCTAGCGGCTACGAGCAGTACTTC	CASSQGLASGYEQYF